The rows below give T cell receptor beta chains drawn from one sample of a study of blood T cell repertoires in COVID-19. Some clones are missing from TCRdb's copy, which holds only in-frame ones; the method was immunoSEQ multiplex PCR. In the table there are roughly 49,000 clones, roughly 93% of which are singletons. Sequencing was performed on peripheral blood. The receptors derive from a man aged 55 to 70 with COVID-19, enrolled during active disease. Each CDR3 is given with its conserved first and last residue. A row's size may be missing; if present it is once, few, many or a size class.

V gene	CDR3 length	clone size	J gene	CDR3 protein
TRBV19	14	-	TRBJ1-2	CASTRGQGNYGYTF
TRBV28	16	-	TRBJ2-4	CASSQTGMLSKNIQYF
TRBV14	15	-	TRBJ1-3	CASSQGRGFGNTIYF
TRBV2	13	-	TRBJ1-6	CASRGEGSAPLHF
TRBV30	17	-	TRBJ2-2	CAWRLPRSTGVGGELFF
TRBV7-3	15	once	TRBJ1-5	CASSPTGGINQPQHF
TRBV18	20	-	TRBJ1-3	CASSPLTAGGYLSSGNTIYF
TRBV6-4	17	-	TRBJ1-5	CASSDNYRGRYNQPQHF
TRBV3-1/TRBV3-2	17	-	TRBJ1-6	CASSQDIGSSYNSPLHF
TRBV9	14	-	TRBJ1-3	CASSGGTARNTIYF
TRBV15	19	-	TRBJ2-2	CATSRDHETLSGYTGELFF
TRBV19	14	-	TRBJ1-1	CASTADNWNTEAFF
TRBV18	15	-	TRBJ2-1	CASSPLRDLFNEQFF
TRBV19	13	-	TRBJ1-1	CASSIRDRAEAFF
TRBV18	14	once	TRBJ1-6	CASSRDRENSPLHF
TRBV9	13	-	TRBJ2-3	CASSVDLSGTQYF
TRBV18	15	-	TRBJ2-3	CASSPRGLDTDTQYF
TRBV9	14	-	TRBJ2-1	CASSVLVGHNEQFF
TRBV18	17	-	TRBJ2-2	CASSPPGLATNTGELFF
TRBV7-2	18	-	TRBJ2-2	CASSPQATSGTWAGELFF
TRBV24-1	15	-	TRBJ2-1	CATSSFGTGGEEQFF
TRBV7-9	15	-	TRBJ2-3	CASSPRAGTTDTQYF
TRBV12-3/TRBV12-4	12	-	TRBJ1-3	CASSRAGNTIYF
TRBV9	13	-	TRBJ1-1	CASSPTGGAEAFF
TRBV3-1/TRBV3-2	14	-	TRBJ1-6	CASSRTGSNSPLHF
TRBV7-2	13	-	TRBJ2-1	CAGSLSGGAEQFF
TRBV12-3/TRBV12-4	13	-	TRBJ2-3	CASTHIRGDTQYF
TRBV5-6	15	-	TRBJ1-5	CASSLGTGYDQPQHF
TRBV19	15	once	TRBJ2-4	CASSILGMAKNIQYF
TRBV6-5	14	once	TRBJ2-3	CASGAGGVTDTQYF
TRBV10-2	14	few	TRBJ1-2	CASSTDRLSYGYTF
TRBV19	14	-	TRBJ1-1	CATKTGTGNTEAFF
TRBV6-1	16	-	TRBJ1-5	CASSEYSTGMYQPQHF
TRBV6-5	13	-	TRBJ1-2	CASSAGYPGGYTF
TRBV19	14	-	TRBJ2-7	CASSITLSGGEQYF
TRBV7-8	20	once	TRBJ1-6	CASSLDRVGLRGSYNSPLHF
TRBV7-2	16	-	TRBJ1-5	CASSLGGGDSNQPQHF
TRBV29-1	12	-	TRBJ1-3	CSVAISGNTIYF
TRBV6-5	14	-	TRBJ2-5	CASSLAGVVETQYF
TRBV14	13	-	TRBJ1-1	CASSRGLNTEAFF
TRBV9	15	-	TRBJ1-6	CASSSGDSYNSPLHF
TRBV9	18	few	TRBJ1-2	CASSVGGGADRDDYGYTF
TRBV4-1	14	-	TRBJ1-2	CASSQTGAGYGYTF
TRBV3-1/TRBV3-2	12	-	TRBJ1-2	CASSMGGYGYTF
TRBV27	14	-	TRBJ2-7	CASSASRGATEQYF